These T cell receptor beta chains were read from a single sample in a study of shared clonotypes between healthy human individuals. Sequenced by immunoSEQ multiplex PCR; TCRdb stores in-frame clones only, minus some. Seen here are under 600,000 clones, roughly 72% observed once, and the top ten hold around 12%. Sample: PBMCs. These receptors were taken from a middle-aged woman in good health. Some clones in this sample may be carry-over from other donors' samples. Each CDR3 is given with its conserved first and last residue. Each record gives: V gene, clone size, J gene, D gene, CDR3 protein, CDR3 DNA. D genes are given only for firm matches. Some rows mark clone size as missing; the rest say once, few, many or name a class of expanded clone.

v_call: TRBV7-8; clone_size: -; j_call: TRBJ2-2; d_call: TRBD1; cdr3_aa: CASSLRTGNTGELFF; cdr3_nt: TGTGCCAGCAGCCTGAGGACAGGGAACACCGGGGAGCTGTTTTTT
v_call: TRBV5-1; clone_size: -; j_call: TRBJ2-2; d_call: TRBD2; cdr3_aa: CASSPRTSGNTGELFF; cdr3_nt: TGCGCCAGCAGCCCGCGGACTAGCGGGAACACCGGGGAGCTGTTTTTT
v_call: TRBV7-7; clone_size: few; j_call: TRBJ2-2; d_call: TRBD2; cdr3_aa: CASSLLSGSTGELFF; cdr3_nt: TGTGCCAGCAGCTTACTCAGCGGGAGTACCGGGGAGCTGTTTTTT
v_call: TRBV5-1; clone_size: -; j_call: TRBJ1-4; d_call: -; cdr3_aa: CASSLMRGVELFF; cdr3_nt: TGCGCCAGCAGCTTGATGCGGGGAGTAGAACTGTTTTTT
v_call: TRBV19; clone_size: -; j_call: TRBJ2-2; d_call: -; cdr3_aa: CASRGANTNTGELFF; cdr3_nt: TGTGCCAGTAGGGGGGCGAATACGAACACCGGGGAGCTGTTTTTT
v_call: TRBV4-2; clone_size: -; j_call: TRBJ2-1; d_call: -; cdr3_aa: CASSQDQTVDEQFF; cdr3_nt: TGTGCCAGCAGCCAAGATCAAACAGTGGATGAGCAGTTCTTC
v_call: TRBV28; clone_size: -; j_call: TRBJ2-2; d_call: -; cdr3_aa: CASSPSPHTGELFF; cdr3_nt: TGTGCCAGCAGTCCCTCCCCGCACACCGGGGAGCTGTTTTTT
v_call: TRBV19; clone_size: -; j_call: TRBJ1-5; d_call: TRBD1; cdr3_aa: CATGQGVNQPQHF; cdr3_nt: TGTGCCACCGGACAGGGGGTTAATCAGCCCCAGCATTTT
v_call: TRBV7-2; clone_size: once; j_call: TRBJ2-4; d_call: -; cdr3_aa: CASSLAGSQNIQYF; cdr3_nt: TGTGCCAGCAGCTTAGCGGGGTCCCAAAACATTCAGTACTTC
v_call: TRBV7-2; clone_size: -; j_call: TRBJ2-7; d_call: TRBD2; cdr3_aa: CASSLIPAGAYEQYF; cdr3_nt: TGTGCCAGCAGCTTAATTCCAGCGGGAGCCTACGAGCAGTACTTC
v_call: TRBV27; clone_size: -; j_call: TRBJ1-6; d_call: -; cdr3_aa: CASRPGLNSPLHF; cdr3_nt: TGTGCCAGCAGGCCGGGGTTGAATTCACCCCTCCACTTT
v_call: TRBV10-3; clone_size: -; j_call: TRBJ2-4; d_call: TRBD1; cdr3_aa: CAIREGQQNIQYF; cdr3_nt: TGTGCCATCAGAGAGGGACAGCAAAACATTCAGTACTTC
v_call: TRBV7-9; clone_size: once; j_call: TRBJ1-4; d_call: TRBD1; cdr3_aa: CASSFRGQGPKKLFF; cdr3_nt: TGTGCCAGCAGCTTTAGGGGACAGGGGCCGAAAAAACTGTTTTTT
v_call: TRBV7-9; clone_size: -; j_call: TRBJ1-1; d_call: -; cdr3_aa: CASSLGPGAPEAFF; cdr3_nt: TGTGCCAGCAGCTTAGGTCCGGGGGCCCCGGAAGCTTTCTTT
v_call: TRBV19; clone_size: -; j_call: TRBJ2-2; d_call: -; cdr3_aa: CASSGHNGVGELFF; cdr3_nt: TGTGCCAGTAGTGGCCACAACGGAGTTGGGGAGCTGTTTTTT
v_call: TRBV7-8; clone_size: once; j_call: TRBJ1-1; d_call: -; cdr3_aa: CASSRVGGQFINTEAFF; cdr3_nt: TGTGCCAGCAGCCGCGTCGGAGGGCAGTTCATCAACACTGAAGCTTTCTTT
v_call: TRBV4-1; clone_size: few; j_call: TRBJ2-5; d_call: TRBD2; cdr3_aa: CASRRTSGSGQETQYF; cdr3_nt: TGCGCCAGCAGGCGGACTAGCGGGAGTGGCCAAGAGACCCAGTACTTC
v_call: TRBV27; clone_size: -; j_call: TRBJ2-7; d_call: -; cdr3_aa: CASTPYGSSYEQYF; cdr3_nt: TGTGCCAGCACCCCCTACGGCTCGTCCTACGAGCAGTACTTC
v_call: TRBV2; clone_size: -; j_call: TRBJ2-5; d_call: -; cdr3_aa: CASSAYSGLNQETQYF; cdr3_nt: TGTGCCAGCAGCGCCTATAGCGGACTCAATCAAGAGACCCAGTACTTC
v_call: TRBV11-2; clone_size: -; j_call: TRBJ2-3; d_call: TRBD1; cdr3_aa: CASSLEGQESTDTQYF; cdr3_nt: TGTGCCAGCAGCTTAGAAGGACAGGAGTCCACAGATACGCAGTATTTT
v_call: TRBV28; clone_size: -; j_call: TRBJ1-1; d_call: -; cdr3_aa: CASSRSETEAFF; cdr3_nt: TGTGCCAGCAGTCGTTCGGAAACTGAAGCTTTCTTT
v_call: TRBV28; clone_size: -; j_call: TRBJ2-7; d_call: TRBD2; cdr3_aa: CASSLKSAGTSGTRGYEQYF; cdr3_nt: TGTGCCAGCAGTTTAAAGTCCGCCGGGACTAGCGGGACCAGGGGTTACGAGCAGTACTTC
v_call: TRBV7-9; clone_size: few; j_call: TRBJ2-5; d_call: -; cdr3_aa: CASSLARETQYF; cdr3_nt: TGTGCCAGCAGCTTAGCGAGGGAGACCCAGTACTTC
v_call: TRBV5-1; clone_size: -; j_call: TRBJ1-1; d_call: -; cdr3_aa: CASSPSPTQNTEAFF; cdr3_nt: TGCGCCAGCAGCCCATCTCCGACACAGAACACTGAAGCTTTCTTT
v_call: TRBV7-2; clone_size: few; j_call: TRBJ2-7; d_call: TRBD2; cdr3_aa: CAVGAGGYEQYF; cdr3_nt: TGTGCCGTAGGGGCGGGGGGCTACGAGCAGTACTTC
v_call: TRBV27; clone_size: -; j_call: TRBJ2-5; d_call: -; cdr3_aa: CASSFRLLETQYF; cdr3_nt: TGTGCCAGCAGTTTTCGTCTGCTCGAGACCCAGTACTTC
v_call: TRBV28; clone_size: -; j_call: TRBJ1-5; d_call: -; cdr3_aa: CASTNLGQPQHF; cdr3_nt: TGTGCCAGCACCAATCTAGGCCAGCCCCAGCATTTT
v_call: TRBV6-1; clone_size: -; j_call: TRBJ2-3; d_call: -; cdr3_aa: CASRWGTDTQYF; cdr3_nt: TGTGCCAGCAGGTGGGGCACAGATACGCAGTATTTT
v_call: TRBV13; clone_size: -; j_call: TRBJ2-5; d_call: -; cdr3_aa: CASSLGNKVYQETQYF; cdr3_nt: TGTGCCAGCAGCTTAGGGAATAAGGTGTACCAAGAGACCCAGTACTTC
v_call: TRBV15; clone_size: -; j_call: TRBJ2-1; d_call: -; cdr3_aa: CATSRDFGSGLVSYNEQFF; cdr3_nt: TGTGCCACCAGCAGAGATTTCGGGTCAGGGCTCGTCTCCTACAATGAGCAGTTCTTC
v_call: TRBV30; clone_size: -; j_call: TRBJ1-2; d_call: TRBD1; cdr3_aa: CACQTGGAKGYTF; cdr3_nt: TGTGCCTGCCAGACAGGGGGCGCGAAAGGCTACACCTTC
v_call: TRBV6-1; clone_size: -; j_call: TRBJ1-4; d_call: TRBD1; cdr3_aa: CASSKTGTNEKLFF; cdr3_nt: TGTGCCAGCAGTAAGACAGGGACTAATGAAAAACTGTTTTTT
v_call: TRBV5-4; clone_size: -; j_call: TRBJ2-3; d_call: TRBD2; cdr3_aa: CASSLPPRSGRTDTQYF; cdr3_nt: TGTGCCAGCAGCTTGCCCCCCCGGAGCGGGAGGACAGATACGCAGTATTTT
v_call: TRBV27; clone_size: -; j_call: TRBJ2-5; d_call: TRBD2; cdr3_aa: CASSRFTSGGRETQYF; cdr3_nt: TGTGCCAGCAGTCGGTTCACGAGCGGGGGCCGAGAGACCCAGTACTTC
v_call: TRBV2; clone_size: -; j_call: TRBJ1-4; d_call: TRBD1; cdr3_aa: CASGRGLDHEKLFF; cdr3_nt: TGTGCCAGCGGCAGGGGGCTCGATCATGAAAAACTGTTTTTT
v_call: TRBV6-1; clone_size: many; j_call: TRBJ1-5; d_call: -; cdr3_aa: CASSEGTKEQPQHF; cdr3_nt: TGTGCCAGCAGTGAAGGGACAAAAGAACAGCCCCAGCATTTT
v_call: TRBV28; clone_size: -; j_call: TRBJ1-6; d_call: TRBD1; cdr3_aa: CASSDRVYSPLHF; cdr3_nt: TGTGCCAGCTCAGACAGGGTCTATTCACCCCTCCACTTT
v_call: TRBV28; clone_size: few; j_call: TRBJ2-7; d_call: -; cdr3_aa: CASRIRRNRDEQYF; cdr3_nt: TGTGCCAGCAGGATAAGACGAAACAGGGACGAGCAGTACTTC
v_call: TRBV5-1; clone_size: -; j_call: TRBJ2-6; d_call: -; cdr3_aa: CASNPGLLSGANVLTF; cdr3_nt: TGCGCCAGCAACCCAGGACTGCTCTCTGGGGCCAACGTCCTGACTTTC
v_call: TRBV27; clone_size: -; j_call: TRBJ1-3; d_call: -; cdr3_aa: CASSFQDSGNTIYF; cdr3_nt: TGTGCCAGCAGTTTTCAGGATTCTGGAAACACCATATATTTT
v_call: TRBV7-6; clone_size: -; j_call: TRBJ2-2; d_call: TRBD2; cdr3_aa: CASSALAASNTGELFF; cdr3_nt: TGTGCCAGCAGCGCACTAGCGGCATCCAACACCGGGGAGCTGTTTTTT
v_call: TRBV21-1; clone_size: -; j_call: TRBJ2-5; d_call: -; cdr3_aa: CASSKGLKGLETQYF; cdr3_nt: TGTGCCAGCAGCAAAGGGCTTAAGGGATTGGAGACCCAGTACTTC
v_call: TRBV19; clone_size: -; j_call: TRBJ1-3; d_call: TRBD1; cdr3_aa: CASPDRPGNTIYF; cdr3_nt: TGTGCCAGTCCGGACAGGCCTGGAAACACCATATATTTT
v_call: TRBV6-1; clone_size: -; j_call: TRBJ1-5; d_call: -; cdr3_aa: CASSGGTPGLNQPQHF; cdr3_nt: TGTGCCAGCAGTGGTGGGACGCCGGGTCTCAATCAGCCCCAGCATTTT
v_call: TRBV7-6; clone_size: -; j_call: TRBJ1-1; d_call: -; cdr3_aa: CASSSQGEGEAFF; cdr3_nt: TGTGCCAGCAGCTCACAGGGCGAGGGTGAAGCTTTCTTT
v_call: TRBV15; clone_size: -; j_call: TRBJ2-1; d_call: -; cdr3_aa: CATSKRTTGYIYEQFF; cdr3_nt: TGTGCCACCAGCAAACGGACAACGGGATATATCTATGAGCAGTTCTTC
v_call: TRBV4-1; clone_size: -; j_call: TRBJ1-2; d_call: -; cdr3_aa: CASSPVQMNYGYTF; cdr3_nt: TGCGCCAGCAGCCCCGTACAGATGAACTATGGCTACACATTC
v_call: TRBV27; clone_size: -; j_call: TRBJ1-1; d_call: -; cdr3_aa: CASSLSGTVNTEAFF; cdr3_nt: TGTGCCAGCAGTTTATCCGGGACGGTGAACACTGAAGCTTTCTTT
v_call: TRBV2; clone_size: -; j_call: TRBJ2-3; d_call: -; cdr3_aa: CASSVGPGSTDTQYF; cdr3_nt: TGTGCCAGCAGTGTGGGACCGGGAAGCACAGATACGCAGTATTTT
v_call: TRBV5-1; clone_size: few; j_call: TRBJ1-5; d_call: -; cdr3_aa: CASSPVPSNQPQHF; cdr3_nt: TGCGCCAGCAGCCCGGTCCCTAGCAATCAGCCCCAGCATTTT
v_call: TRBV28; clone_size: -; j_call: TRBJ2-5; d_call: -; cdr3_aa: CASSFPQETQYF; cdr3_nt: TGTGCCAGCAGTTTCCCTCAAGAGACCCAGTACTTC
v_call: TRBV15; clone_size: few; j_call: TRBJ2-2; d_call: -; cdr3_aa: CATSRGGEATGELFF; cdr3_nt: TGTGCCACCAGCAGAGGAGGGGAGGCAACCGGGGAGCTGTTTTTT
v_call: TRBV9; clone_size: few; j_call: TRBJ2-1; d_call: -; cdr3_aa: CASSAQYNEQFF; cdr3_nt: TGTGCCAGCAGCGCCCAATACAATGAGCAGTTCTTC
v_call: TRBV6-1; clone_size: -; j_call: TRBJ2-7; d_call: -; cdr3_aa: CASTAGPVSYEQYF; cdr3_nt: TGTGCCAGCACCGCCGGTCCAGTTAGCTACGAGCAGTACTTC